Below, one TCR beta chain is given with its context. Random-hexamer reverse transcription was applied to roughly 0.5 to 1 ug RNA. TCRdb re-analysed the immunoSEQ multiplex PCR reads in MiXCR, keeping a single row per CDR3 protein. The sample holds 150,000 to 200,000 distinct CDR3 sequences, roughly 90% seen once. The sample belongs to a study of CD8 T cells in Susac syndrome. The V segment lost 4 bases and the J segment 3 bases; nucleotides outside the gene matches: 3. Germline CDR1 SGHRS, CDR2 YFSETQ. CDR3 size: 15 residues. The sequencing sample was made of CD4+ T cells from PBMCs. The TCR sequence derives from a human donor with Susac syndrome. V usage is TRBV5-1 and J usage is TRBJ2-2; 10 nucleotides match TRBD1. CDR3 region: CASSLDRGYTGELFF. The CDR3 DNA follows: TGCGCCAGCAGCCTGGACAGGGGGTACACCGGGGAGCTGTTTTTT.